The clone carrying this T cell receptor beta chain was observed a few times. Its specificity is unknown. This entry comes from a study of cytomegalovirus exposure and HLA in healthy donors. Primers: 60 Vbeta forward and 13 Jbeta reverse. TCRdb keeps only in-frame clones here, not all; method: immunoSEQ multiplex PCR. This sample has 60,000 to 90,000 clones, with 65% to 90% found just once. Germline V gene data show CDR1 as MDHEN and CDR2 as SYDVKM. The CDR3 is 14 residues long. The ends were cut back, 5 bases at V and 1 base at J, with 9 bases in the middle. Every donor was a healthy person donating bone marrow. Overall study findings and caveats: Later analysis identified a missense DCLRE1C variant that was linked to TCR beta V- and J-gene trimming.

V is TRBV28 and J is TRBJ1-5; no clear D gene. This receptor was taken from a man in his 70s in good health and CMV-seropositive. Material: PBMCs. DNA of the CDR3: TGTGCCAGCAGTGTCCAGTTAAGCAATCAGCCCCAGCATTTT. It translates to CASSVQLSNQPQHF.